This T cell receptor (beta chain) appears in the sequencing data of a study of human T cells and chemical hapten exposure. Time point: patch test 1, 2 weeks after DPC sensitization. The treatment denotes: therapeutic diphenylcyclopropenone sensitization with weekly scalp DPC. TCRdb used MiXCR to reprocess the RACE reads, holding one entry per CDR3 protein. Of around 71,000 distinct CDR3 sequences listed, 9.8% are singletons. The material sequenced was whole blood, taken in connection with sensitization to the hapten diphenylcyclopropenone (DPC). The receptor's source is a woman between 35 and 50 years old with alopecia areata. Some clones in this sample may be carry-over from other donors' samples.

The CDR3 is CASSQDPRSGANVLTF. The DNA of the CDR3 is TGCGCCAGCAGCCAAGATCCCCGCTCTGGGGCCAACGTCCTGACTTTC. The V and J genes are TRBV4-3 and TRBJ2-6, with no clear D. V lost 0 bases and J lost 0, with 6 bases in between. Germline V gene sequence: CDR1 LGHNA, CDR2 YSLEER. CDR3 length: 16 residues.